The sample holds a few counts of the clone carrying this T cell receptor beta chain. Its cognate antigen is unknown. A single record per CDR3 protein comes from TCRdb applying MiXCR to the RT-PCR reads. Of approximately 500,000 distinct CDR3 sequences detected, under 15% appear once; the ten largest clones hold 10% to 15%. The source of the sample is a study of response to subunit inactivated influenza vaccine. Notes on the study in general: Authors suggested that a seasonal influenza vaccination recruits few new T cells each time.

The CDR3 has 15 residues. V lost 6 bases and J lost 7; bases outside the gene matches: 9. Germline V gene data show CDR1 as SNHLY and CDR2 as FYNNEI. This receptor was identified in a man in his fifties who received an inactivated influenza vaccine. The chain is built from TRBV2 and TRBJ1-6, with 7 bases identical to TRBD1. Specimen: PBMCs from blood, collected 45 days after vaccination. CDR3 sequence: CASRVQGPKNSPLHF. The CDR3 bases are TGTGCCAGCAGAGTACAGGGGCCTAAGAATTCACCCCTCCACTTT.